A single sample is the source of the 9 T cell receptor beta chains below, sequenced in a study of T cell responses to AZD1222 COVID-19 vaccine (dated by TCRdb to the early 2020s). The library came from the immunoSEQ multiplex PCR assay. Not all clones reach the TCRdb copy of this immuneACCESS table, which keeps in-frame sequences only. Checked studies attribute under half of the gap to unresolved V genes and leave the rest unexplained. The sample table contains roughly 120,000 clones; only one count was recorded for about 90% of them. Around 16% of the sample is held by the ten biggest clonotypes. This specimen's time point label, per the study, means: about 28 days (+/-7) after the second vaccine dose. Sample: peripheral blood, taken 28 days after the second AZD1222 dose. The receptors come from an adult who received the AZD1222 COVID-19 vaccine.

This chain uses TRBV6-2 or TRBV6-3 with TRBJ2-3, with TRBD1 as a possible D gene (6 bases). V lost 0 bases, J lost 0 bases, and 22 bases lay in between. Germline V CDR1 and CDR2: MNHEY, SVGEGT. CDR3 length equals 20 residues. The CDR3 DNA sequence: TGTGCCAGCAGTTACTCGTGGTCGACCCCAGGGGACCCTAGCACAGATACGCAGTATTTT. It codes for CASSYSWSTPGDPSTDTQYF.

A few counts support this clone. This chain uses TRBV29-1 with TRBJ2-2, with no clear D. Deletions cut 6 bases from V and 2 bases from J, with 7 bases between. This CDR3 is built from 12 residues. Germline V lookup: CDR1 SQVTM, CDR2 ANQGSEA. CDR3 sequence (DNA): TGCAGCGTCCTTAGAAACACCGGGGAGCTGTTTTTT. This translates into CSVLRNTGELFF.

The CDR3 DNA follows: TGCGCCAGCAGCGAAAAGACAGGGAAGGTCTACGAGCAGTACTTC. Its translation is CASSEKTGKVYEQYF. V is TRBV5-1 and J is TRBJ2-7, with TRBD1 matching over 7 bases. J was trimmed by 3 bases and V by 4 bases; bases with no gene match: 10. The CDR3 is made up of 15 amino acids. CDR1 and CDR2 (germline): SGHRS, YFSETQ.

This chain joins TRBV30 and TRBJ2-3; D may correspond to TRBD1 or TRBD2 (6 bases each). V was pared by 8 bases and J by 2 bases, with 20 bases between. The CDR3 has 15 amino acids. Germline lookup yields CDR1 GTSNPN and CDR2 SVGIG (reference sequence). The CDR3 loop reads CARSAGHTSTDTQYF. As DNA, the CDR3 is TGTGCCCGATCGGCGGGACACACTTCCACAGATACGCAGTATTTT.

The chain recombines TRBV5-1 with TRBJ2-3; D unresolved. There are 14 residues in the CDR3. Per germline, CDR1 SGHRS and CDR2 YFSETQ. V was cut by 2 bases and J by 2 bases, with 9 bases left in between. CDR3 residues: CASSLEQTTDTQYF. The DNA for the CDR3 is TGCGCCAGCAGCTTAGAACAGACCACAGATACGCAGTATTTT.

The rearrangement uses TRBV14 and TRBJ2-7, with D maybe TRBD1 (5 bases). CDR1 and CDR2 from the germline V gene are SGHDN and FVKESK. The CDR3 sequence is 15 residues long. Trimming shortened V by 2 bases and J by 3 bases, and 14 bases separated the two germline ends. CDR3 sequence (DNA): TGTGCCAGCAGCCAACTCGAGCAGGGTCTCTACGAGCAGTACTTC. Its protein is CASSQLEQGLYEQYF. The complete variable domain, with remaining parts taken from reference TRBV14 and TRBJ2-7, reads EAGVTQFPSHSVIEKGQTVTLRCDPISGHDNLYWYRRVMGKEIKFLLHFVKESKQDESGMPNNRFLAERTGGTYSTLKVQPAELEDSGVYFCASSQLEQGLYEQYFGPGTRLTVT.

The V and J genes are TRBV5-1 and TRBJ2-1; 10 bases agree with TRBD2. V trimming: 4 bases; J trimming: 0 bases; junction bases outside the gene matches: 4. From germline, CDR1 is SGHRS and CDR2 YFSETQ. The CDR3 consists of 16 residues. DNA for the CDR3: TGCGCCAGCAGCGCACTAGCGGGAAGCTCCTACAATGAGCAGTTCTTC. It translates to CASSALAGSSYNEQFF.

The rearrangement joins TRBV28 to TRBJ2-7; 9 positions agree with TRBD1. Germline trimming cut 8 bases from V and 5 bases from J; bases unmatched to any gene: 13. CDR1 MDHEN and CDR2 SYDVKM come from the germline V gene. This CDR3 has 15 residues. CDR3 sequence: CASRSRDRVVNEQYF. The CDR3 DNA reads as TGTGCCAGCCGTTCCCGGGACAGGGTCGTCAACGAGCAGTACTTC.

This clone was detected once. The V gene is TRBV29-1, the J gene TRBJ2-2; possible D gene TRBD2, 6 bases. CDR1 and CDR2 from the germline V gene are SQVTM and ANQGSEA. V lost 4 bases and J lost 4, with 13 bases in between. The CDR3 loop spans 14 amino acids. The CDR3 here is CSVATSSPTGELFF. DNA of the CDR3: TGCAGCGTTGCCACTAGCTCTCCCACCGGGGAGCTGTTTTTT.